The rows below give T cell receptor beta chains drawn from one sample of a study of siplizumab effects on memory and regulatory T cells. Repertoires were generated with immunoSEQ multiplex PCR, while TCRdb's copy carries only in-frame clones and drops some. The sample includes 100,000 or so clones, around 90% seen only once; the top ten take 12%. The sample taken for sequencing was non-Treg CD4+ T cells sorted from blood. The origin of the receptors is a human donor in good health. The CDR3 runs from the conserved cysteine through the conserved F or W. A row's size may be missing; if present it is once, few, many or a size class.

NA TRBJ2-7 TRBV7-6 CASSLALRDRVSYEQYF
NA TRBJ2-7 TRBV28 CATSQGGSSYEQYF
NA TRBJ1-1 TRBV5-4 CASSSDPGRNTEAFF
NA TRBJ1-1 TRBV28 CASKAPQPMEAFF
NA TRBJ2-2 TRBV5-4 CASSWDRGANTGELFF
once TRBJ1-6 TRBV30 CASRTDLRNSPLHF
NA TRBJ2-3 TRBV19 CASRDIGTDTQYF
NA TRBJ2-1 TRBV5-1 CASSFLAGGPEEQFF
NA TRBJ2-5 TRBV30 CAWSRGVKTQYF
NA TRBJ2-3 TRBV5-8 CASTLGTSGIGGTDTQYF
NA TRBJ1-1 TRBV29-1 CSVEWGGAAFF
NA TRBJ1-1 TRBV10-3 CAISPQGGNTEAFF
once TRBJ2-7 TRBV29-1 CSVEVSGVAYEQYF
NA TRBJ2-3 TRBV7-2 CASSLTGVTDTQYF
few TRBJ1-1 TRBV30 CAWSLMTNTEAFF
NA TRBJ2-5 TRBV29-1 CSVEDRNSGGRKETQYF
NA TRBJ2-5 TRBV7-3 CASSPGTSGRAETQYF
NA TRBJ2-3 TRBV19 CASSTPSGQSSSGRSKQYF
NA TRBJ2-3 TRBV5-4 CASSFKELGHTQYF
NA TRBJ2-3 TRBV11-3 CASSLRRAGATDTQYF
NA TRBJ1-1 TRBV29-1 CSVGWGTEAFF
NA TRBJ2-7 TRBV5-6 CASSLGDGPYEQYF
NA TRBJ2-7 TRBV7-8 CASSSMTGTREQYF
NA TRBJ2-7 TRBV6-5 CASSYSGPGRDEQYF
NA TRBJ2-5 TRBV4-1 CASSRGGVETQYF
NA TRBJ2-2 TRBV30 CAWSVRTTYTGELFF
NA TRBJ2-7 TRBV5-1 CASSSGLARSYEQYF
NA TRBJ1-4 TRBV27 CASSLTSGAAEKLFF
once TRBJ2-7 TRBV7-3 CASSFGGRAQNEQYF
NA TRBJ2-5 TRBV7-2 CASSLVAAGAETQYF
NA TRBJ2-2 TRBV7-2 CASSLGGILAGGPGELFF
NA TRBJ2-5 TRBV18 CASSPGLQETQYF
NA TRBJ2-3 TRBV5-1 CASSLETSGPSTDTQYF
NA TRBJ2-2 TRBV19 CASSRTGTGGSGRTGELFF
NA TRBJ2-2 TRBV7-2 CASSLVSSLAGELFF
NA TRBJ2-3 TRBV6-6 CASSYLGPDTQYF
NA TRBJ1-5 TRBV19 CASSNGQPQHF
NA TRBJ1-3 TRBV6-1 CASRRQFGSGNTIYF
NA TRBJ2-7 TRBV5-1 CASSLGGGTSGTTYEQYF
NA TRBJ1-1 TRBV21-1 CASSRVMNTEAFF
few TRBJ1-1 TRBV5-1 CASSWWGADTEAFF